The following is a T cell receptor (beta chain) sequence with its context. This specimen comes from a study of shared T cell receptors in the human thymus. Sequencing was performed with immunoSEQ multiplex PCR; in TCRdb, only in-frame clones are kept and a portion is missing. The data hold roughly 710,000 clones, with approximately 83% observed a single time. After removal of 5 bases from V and 4 bases from J, the junction contained 6 bases not matched to a gene. The germline CDR1 and CDR2 sequences are MNHEY and SMNVEV (reference sequence). CDR3 length equals 14 residues. The sample was also linked to a second study, of human thymus T cells. That source notes: Among the donors, all were healthy Finnish infants having corrective surgery for congenital heart defects. Thymic resections from corrective heart surgery supplied the tissue. Gene usage for V and J segments appeared biased in thymic and blood repertoires. Related research reported highly overlapping thymic repertoires among unrelated individuals.

This sequence joins TRBV27 and TRBJ1-1; 8 bases line up with TRBD1. This sequence originates from a girl under three years old with a congenital heart defect. The sequenced material came from thymocytes. CDR3 in amino acids: CASSIGQGSTEAFF. CDR3 DNA sequence: TGTGCCAGCAGTATTGGACAGGGTAGCACTGAAGCTTTCTTT.